This T cell receptor (beta chain) was identified in a study of post-analysis software for immune sequencing data (dated by TCRdb to between 2015 and 2016). Context from the whole study: Relapsing-remitting, secondary progressive and progressive-relapsing multiple sclerosis were recorded as disease courses, and subtype annotation was lacking for some patients. A subset of samples was prepared in parallel using single-end sample barcoding, then pooled and co-amplified after Illumina adapter ligation. The patient repertoires were set against roughly eleven previously published healthy control repertoires from donors whose ages ranged from roughly 6 to 26 years. Here is what the overall study found, with its caveats: Compared with controls, multiple sclerosis patients had significantly lower normalized Chao1 diversity, a finding suggesting substantial peripheral T-cell clonal expansion. Significantly higher frequencies in patients than in controls were found for several TRBV segments, including TRBV5-6, TRBV5-1 and TRBV20-1. Direct clustering with F measure showed strong co-clustering of samples prepared in the same batch, prompting a batch-effect correction. The control group was slightly older than the multiple sclerosis patient group.

Library method: PCR. The reads were generated on an Illumina HiSeq 2500. To reduce PCR and sequencing biases, unique molecular identifiers were incorporated into the TCR beta cDNA libraries. Per 1 to 10 million input T cells, approximately 500,000 cDNA molecules were obtained, such that each molecule approximated one T cell. The patient libraries were prepared and sequenced using the same protocol as the earlier healthy control dataset. Samples belonging to the same batch were prepared together, multiplexed and sequenced on a shared HiSeq lane. As for the authors' bioinformatics: Raw barcoded reads were processed with MIGEC, discarding single-read molecular identifier groups before consensus assembly and CDR3 extraction. Clonotype tables were post-analysed with VDJtools, and diversity was normalized by down-sampling all datasets to the smallest sample size. To correct batch-related cross-sample contamination, repertoire overlap clustering matched CDR3 amino acid sequences but not nucleotide sequences. TCRdb reran the public reads through fastp at Q25 and MiXCR, keeping productive beta chains. Identical CDR3 protein sequences are pooled into one entry, listed with their most common genes and DNA. The V and J calls here are based on TCRdb, not the publication. The sample table records roughly 800,000 distinct CDR3 sequences; roughly 50% of these occur just once. The top ten clones comprise 4.6% of the sample.

Looking up the germline V gene yields CDR1 MDHEN and CDR2 SYDVKM. The cysteine opens and the phenylalanine closes a CDR3 of 14 amino acids. The DNA shown is the 42-base CDR3, in frame from base 1. V drops 6 bases and J drops 5 bases, leaving 16 bases in between. Comments on this clonotype: There is no known antigen for this receptor. Base-call qualities are not available, and no considerably larger clone is one nucleotide away.

To demonstrate the VDJtools post-analysis software, the study profiled TCR beta repertoires from the peripheral blood of about 13 young patients with multiple sclerosis. The multiple sclerosis patients were children and adolescents between 6 and 15 years of age. Sequences were obtained from blood. This TCR was recovered from a girl aged 10-17 years with multiple sclerosis. The chain links TRBV28 with TRBJ1-2, with the D segment identity uncertain. The DNA reads TGTGCCAGCAGCATACGGCCTAGTCGGTATGGCTACACCTTC. Translation gives CASSIRPSRYGYTF.